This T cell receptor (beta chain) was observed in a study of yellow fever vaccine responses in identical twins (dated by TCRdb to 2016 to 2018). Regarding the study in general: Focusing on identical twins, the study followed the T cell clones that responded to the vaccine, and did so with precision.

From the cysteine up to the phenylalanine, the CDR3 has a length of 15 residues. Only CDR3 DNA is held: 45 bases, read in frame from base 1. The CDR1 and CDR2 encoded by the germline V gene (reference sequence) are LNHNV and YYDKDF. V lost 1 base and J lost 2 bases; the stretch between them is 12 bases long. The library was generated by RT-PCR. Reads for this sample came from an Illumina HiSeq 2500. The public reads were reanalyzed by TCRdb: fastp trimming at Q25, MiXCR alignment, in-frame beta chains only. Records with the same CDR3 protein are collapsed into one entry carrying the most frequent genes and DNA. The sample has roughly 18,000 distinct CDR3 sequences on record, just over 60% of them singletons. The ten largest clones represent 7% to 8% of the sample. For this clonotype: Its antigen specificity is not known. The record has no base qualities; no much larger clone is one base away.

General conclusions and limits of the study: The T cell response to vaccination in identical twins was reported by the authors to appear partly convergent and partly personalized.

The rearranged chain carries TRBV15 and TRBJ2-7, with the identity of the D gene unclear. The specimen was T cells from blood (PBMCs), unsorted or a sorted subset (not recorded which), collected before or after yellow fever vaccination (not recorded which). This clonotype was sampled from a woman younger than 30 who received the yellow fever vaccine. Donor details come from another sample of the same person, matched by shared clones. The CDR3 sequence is CATSRVGGETYEQYF. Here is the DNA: TGTGCCACCAGCAGAGTCGGCGGAGAGACCTACGAGCAGTACTTC.